These 30 T cell receptor beta chains came from one sample sequenced in a study of Ad26.COV2.S vaccination and SARS-CoV-2 variants (dated by TCRdb to about 2021). The receptor library was made with the immunoSEQ multiplex PCR assay. The table comes from immuneACCESS by way of TCRdb, which keeps in-frame sequences with V and J called. Part of the clones is missing from these tables; in studies checked, under half for an unresolved V gene and the rest for unknown reasons. A total of more than 400,000 clones appear in this sample, about nine tenths of them only once. The ten largest account for around 4.5% of the sample. The treatment or condition label, as the study defines it: approximately 18 received Ad26.COV2.S at low or high dose, single or two shots; five or six received placebo; per-sample allocation not given. For vaccine and placebo recipients, repertoires were sequenced using samples collected on day 63 after the first injection.

Material: peripheral blood, obtained in a trial of Ad26.COV2.S vaccine versus placebo. These receptors were taken from a person aged 18-60 years who received the Ad26.COV2.S COVID-19 vaccine or a placebo.

J is TRBJ1-2 and V is TRBV7-2, with D unresolved. CDR1 SGHTA and CDR2 FQGNSA come from the germline V gene. CDR3 length equals 11 residues. Trimming removed 5 bases at V and 5 bases at J, with 6 bases between. The CDR3, as DNA: TGTGCCAGCAGCCGAAATTATGGCTACACCTTC. As protein: CASSRNYGYTF. The full variable domain, completed using reference TRBV7-2 and TRBJ1-2, is GAGVSQSPSNKVTEKGKDVELRCDPISGHTALYWYRQSLGQGLEFLIYFQGNSAPDKSGLPSDRFSAERTGGSVSTLTIQRTQQEDSAVYLCASSRNYGYTFGSGTRLTVV.

The chain recombines TRBV7-3 with TRBJ2-2, with 9 bases aligning to TRBD1. CDR3 size: 17 residues. J was trimmed by 7 bases and V by 5 bases; bases with no gene match: 14. The germline V gene has CDR1 SGHTA and CDR2 FQGTGA. The CDR3 nucleotides are TGTGCCAGCAGCCTTAGGTCCGGACAGGGGATAGGCGGGGAGCTGTTTTTT. It translates to CASSLRSGQGIGGELFF.

The chain has TRBV6-2 or TRBV6-3 and TRBJ1-5; D is ambiguous. There are 15 residues in the CDR3. Looked up from germline, CDR1 is MNHEY and CDR2 is SVGEGT. Trimming took off 2 bases at V and 2 bases at J, with 10 bases between the two ends. In DNA, the CDR3 is TGTGCCAGCAGTTACAGGGTTTCTCGCAATCAGCCCCAGCATTTT. As protein: CASSYRVSRNQPQHF.

This rearrangement joins TRBV28 to TRBJ1-3; no firm D call. V was pared by 2 bases and J by 0 bases, with 5 bases between. This CDR3 region has 14 residues. The germline V gene encodes CDR1 MDHEN and CDR2 SYDVKM. The CDR3 loop reads CASSLQDSGNTIYF. CDR3 in DNA: TGTGCCAGCAGTTTACAGGACTCTGGAAACACCATATATTTT.

The CDR3 spells CASSQDGGDGHGYTF. The DNA for the CDR3 is TGTGCCAGCAGCCAGGACGGGGGTGATGGCCATGGCTACACCTTC. This chain links TRBV2 with TRBJ1-2; D might be TRBD1 (5 bases). Germline V gene data show CDR1 as SNHLY and CDR2 as FYNNEI. V lost 6 bases to trimming and J lost 6 bases, with 20 bases between them. This CDR3 is built from 15 residues.

Concerning this clone: Other nucleotide sequences in the sample specify the same CDR3. This sequence joins TRBV5-1 and TRBJ2-1, with a possible D match to TRBD2 (6 bases). V lost 4 bases to trimming and J lost 6 bases, with 11 bases between them. The CDR3 loop spans 13 amino acids. Germline V lookup: CDR1 SGHRS, CDR2 YFSETQ. The CDR3 loop reads CASSPAGGNEQFF. In DNA form, the CDR3 reads TGCGCCAGCAGCCCCGCCGGGGGCAATGAGCAGTTCTTC.

The chain joins TRBV15 to TRBJ2-1; TRBD2 matches at 9 bases. The CDR3 has 17 residues. Trimming took 1 base from V and 4 from J; bases not matched to a gene: 8. Germline V gene lookup returns CDR1 LNHNV and CDR2 YYDKDF (reference sequence). The CDR3 region has the DNA TGTGCCACCAGCAGAGGGGGACTAGCCGGGATGTACAATGAGCAGTTCTTC. It is translated as CATSRGGLAGMYNEQFF.

This chain uses TRBV5-8 with TRBJ2-1; 10 bases agree with TRBD2. Germline V gene sequence: CDR1 SGHTS, CDR2 YDEGEE. The CDR3 totals 15 residues. V dropped 4 bases and J dropped 3; count of bases not matched to a gene: 4. In DNA, the CDR3 is TGTGCCAGCAGCCGAACTAGCGGGATCTACAATGAGCAGTTCTTC. Its protein is CASSRTSGIYNEQFF.

The chain couples TRBV7-2 to TRBJ1-5; TRBD1 agrees at 8 bases. The CDR3 extends over 17 amino acids. CDR1 SGHTA and CDR2 FQGNSA come from the germline V gene. The ends lost 0 bases at V and 7 bases at J; junction bases unmatched: 11. The CDR3 spells CASSLASGQGRRQPQHF. CDR3 in DNA: TGTGCCAGCAGCTTAGCGAGTGGACAGGGTCGACGCCAGCCCCAGCATTTT.

The chain joins TRBV7-9 to TRBJ2-3, with no clear D. The germline V gene encodes CDR1 SEHNR and CDR2 FQNEAQ (reference sequence). Deletions cut 2 bases from V and 1 base from J, with 7 bases between. This CDR3 has 14 amino acids. The DNA for the CDR3 is TGTGCCAGCAGCTTATCCCAGGGCACAGATACGCAGTATTTT. Its translation is CASSLSQGTDTQYF.

The chain uses TRBV11-1 and TRBJ2-5; the D gene is possibly TRBD2 (5 bases). Germline CDR1 reads SGHAT; CDR2 reads FQDESV (reference sequence). Trimming stripped 5 bases from V and 5 bases from J, with 15 bases between. The CDR3 has 14 residues. CDR3 protein: CASSATARGETQYF. CDR3 coding DNA: TGTGCCAGCAGCGCCACAGCGCGCGGGGAGACCCAGTACTTC. Combining the CDR3 with reference TRBV11-1 and TRBJ2-5 gives the whole variable domain EAEVAQSPRYKITEKSQAVAFWCDPISGHATLYWYRQILGQGPELLVQFQDESVVDDSQLPKDRFSAERLKGVDSTLKIQPAELGDSAMYLCASSATARGETQYFGPGTRLLVL.

V gene TRBV5-1 combines with J gene TRBJ2-2, with TRBD2 identical over 11 bases. The CDR3 runs to 16 residues. The V segment lost 3 bases and the J segment 7 bases; nucleotides outside the gene matches: 8. Germline V gives CDR1 SGHRS, CDR2 YFSETQ. The CDR3 protein is CASSSLAGGYVGELFF. The CDR3 region has the DNA TGCGCCAGCAGCTCGTTAGCGGGAGGGTATGTCGGGGAGCTGTTTTTT.

V and J are TRBV24-1 and TRBJ2-5, with D possibly being TRBD1 or TRBD2 (7 bases each). The V gene lost 2 bases and the J gene lost 5 bases, with 11 bases spanning the gap. The CDR3 runs to 14 residues. CDR1 is KGHDR, CDR2 SFDVKD, per germline. The CDR3 coding sequence is TGTGCCACCAGTGATTACAGGGGAGGGGAGACCCAGTACTTC. Protein sequence: CATSDYRGGETQYF.

This chain joins TRBV4-1 and TRBJ1-2; D is uncertain. V was cut by 4 bases and J by 4 bases, with 19 bases left in between. CDR1 and CDR2 (germline): MGHRA, YSYEKL. This CDR3 is built from 16 residues. The CDR3, as DNA: TGCGCCAGCAGCCCAGAGTTGAGCAGGCAAACCTATGGCTACACCTTC. It yields the protein CASSPELSRQTYGYTF.

The chain combines TRBV9 with TRBJ2-2, with TRBD2 matching 7 bases. With V trimmed by 3 bases and J by 0 bases, 2 bases remained unmatched. Per germline, CDR1 SGDLS and CDR2 YYNGEE. This CDR3 is built from 15 residues. The CDR3 reads CASSGEGTNTGELFF. The CDR3 DNA reads as TGTGCCAGCAGCGGGGAGGGAACGAACACCGGGGAGCTGTTTTTT.

This sequence joins TRBV27 and TRBJ2-3; D may be TRBD1 (5 bases). Per germline, CDR1 MNHEY and CDR2 SMNVEV (reference sequence). The CDR3 length is 15 residues. With 6 bases removed from V and 4 bases from J, the gap between germline ends came to 17 bases. Written as DNA, the CDR3 is TGTGCCAGCAGATTTGTGCCTGGGGCGGCAGATACGCAGTATTTT. This encodes CASRFVPGAADTQYF.

The sample holds one count of this clone. The chain joins TRBV7-9 to TRBJ1-4; no clear D. Germline values: CDR1 SEHNR, CDR2 FQNEAQ (reference sequence). The CDR3 consists of 14 residues. Deletions cut 1 base from V and 7 bases from J, with 10 bases between. The CDR3 protein is CASSLDLTSEKLFF. Here the CDR3 DNA reads TGTGCCAGCAGCTTAGACCTCACCAGTGAAAAACTGTTTTTT.

The rearrangement joins TRBV18 to TRBJ2-1, with D uncertain. Deletions cut 3 bases from V and 3 bases from J, with 6 bases between. Germline CDR1 and CDR2: KGHSH and LQKENI. The CDR3 loop spans 13 amino acids. As DNA, the CDR3 is TGTGCCAGCTCACCGCCAAGCTACAATGAGCAGTTCTTC. This translates into CASSPPSYNEQFF.

The gene calls are TRBV24-1 and TRBJ2-3; TRBD2 might be the D (6 bases). The CDR3 contains 15 residues. CDR1 and CDR2 (germline): KGHDR, SFDVKD. The V end lost 9 bases, the J end lost 0 bases, and 15 bases lay between the germline ends. In DNA, the CDR3 is TGTGCCACCCCCACCGGGACTCGTAGCACAGATACGCAGTATTTT. It yields the protein CATPTGTRSTDTQYF.

This clone is a singleton in its sample. The chain is built from TRBV5-6 and TRBJ1-1; D call uncertain. Germline CDR1 is SGHDT and CDR2 is YYEEEE. This CDR3 has 14 amino acids. V shed 4 bases and J shed 3 bases, with 13 bases lying between them. The CDR3 DNA reads as TGTGCCAGCAGCCCGGCTCTTGTCTACACTGAAGCTTTCTTT. Translation gives CASSPALVYTEAFF.

The gene calls are TRBV5-4 and TRBJ2-6, with 7 bases that match TRBD2. Germline V CDR1 and CDR2: SGHNT, YYREEE (reference sequence). The CDR3 runs to 16 residues. J gave up 0 bases and V 4 bases, and 4 bases lay outside the gene matches. The CDR3 region is CASSPGGTSGANVLTF. CDR3 DNA: TGTGCCAGCAGCCCGGGGGGTACCTCTGGGGCCAACGTCCTGACTTTC. Based on the CDR3 plus reference TRBV5-4 and TRBJ2-6, the full variable domain is ETGVTQSPTHLIKTRGQQVTLRCSSQSGHNTVSWYQQALGQGPQFIFQYYREEENGRGNFPPRFSGLQFPNYSSELNVNALELDDSALYLCASSPGGTSGANVLTFGAGSRLTVL.

V usage is TRBV9 and J usage is TRBJ2-1; 9 positions agree with TRBD2. J lost 0 bases, V lost 4 bases, and 14 bases had no gene match. CDR1 and CDR2 from the germline V gene are SGDLS and YYNGEE. This CDR3 comprises 19 residues. CDR3 in amino acids: CASSPRGAGGPSSYNEQFF. The CDR3 bases are TGTGCCAGCAGCCCGCGGGGAGCGGGAGGACCTAGCTCCTACAATGAGCAGTTCTTC.

The chain carries TRBV7-9 and TRBJ2-1, with 9 bases identical to TRBD1. J was trimmed by 1 base and V by 5 bases; bases with no gene match: 12. Per germline, CDR1 SEHNR and CDR2 FQNEAQ (reference sequence). There are 18 residues in the CDR3. The CDR3 DNA sequence: TGTGCCAGCAGCCCCATTCAGGGACAGGGAGGGTCCTACAATGAGCAGTTCTTC. Encoded protein: CASSPIQGQGGSYNEQFF.

The chain is built from TRBV7-9 and TRBJ2-3; D possibly matches TRBD1 or TRBD2 (6 bases each). This CDR3 region has 15 residues. CDR1 and CDR2 (germline): SEHNR, FQNEAQ (reference sequence). V gave up 4 bases and J gave up 4 bases, with 15 bases separating them. The CDR3 nucleotides are TGTGCCAGCAGCTATGTGGGGGGCAGGTCAGATACGCAGTATTTT. Protein: CASSYVGGRSDTQYF.

The chain recombines TRBV28 with TRBJ2-7, with 8 positions matching TRBD2. Germline CDR1 reads MDHEN; CDR2 reads SYDVKM. J lost 10 bases, V lost 3 bases, and 20 bases had no gene match. There are 17 residues in the CDR3. As DNA, the CDR3 is TGTGCCAGCAGTTTTCGACCCCGACTAGCGAGTCTCCTGATCCAGTACTTC. Encoded protein: CASSFRPRLASLLIQYF.

The chain uses TRBV5-4 and TRBJ2-1, with 10 bases aligning to TRBD2. V trimming: 4 bases; J trimming: 1 base; junction bases outside the gene matches: 11. The CDR3 contains 18 residues. The germline V gene has CDR1 SGHNT and CDR2 YYREEE (reference sequence). DNA for the CDR3: TGTGCCAGCAGCCCAGAGACTAGCGGGCCTAGGTCCTACAATGAGCAGTTCTTC. As protein: CASSPETSGPRSYNEQFF.

This clone was observed a single time. This chain joins TRBV2 and TRBJ2-5; D possibly corresponds to TRBD2 (6 bases). The CDR3 length is 14 residues. The V gene lost 7 bases and the J gene lost 2 bases, with 14 bases spanning the gap. Germline V CDR1 and CDR2: SNHLY, FYNNEI. In nucleotides, the CDR3 is TGTGCCAGCAAAGGGTCTAGCGCTCAAGAGACCCAGTACTTC. Protein product: CASKGSSAQETQYF.

The genes are TRBV5-6 and TRBJ2-7; 7 bases fit TRBD1. The CDR3 contains 11 residues. V dropped 4 bases and J dropped 12; count of bases not matched to a gene: 7. Germline V lookup: CDR1 SGHDT, CDR2 YYEEEE. In DNA form, the CDR3 reads TGTGCCAGCAGCACGGGACAGTCGTTGTACTTC. Translation gives CASSTGQSLYF.

The chain is built from TRBV5-1 and TRBJ1-4, with D uncertain. The germline V and J ends were trimmed by 4 bases and 5 bases, with 21 bases remaining between them. Germline CDR1 SGHRS, CDR2 YFSETQ. The CDR3 consists of 17 residues. In nucleotides, the CDR3 is TGCGCCAGCAGCCCGGGCCTAAGACCGACGACAAATGAAAAACTGTTTTTT. This encodes CASSPGLRPTTNEKLFF. Full variable domain (missing parts from reference TRBV5-1 and TRBJ1-4): KAGVTQTPRYLIKTRGQQVTLSCSPISGHRSVSWYQQTPGQGLQFLFEYFSETQRNKGNFPGRFSGRQFSNSRSEMNVSTLELGDSALYLCASSPGLRPTTNEKLFFGSGTQLSVL.

This chain uses TRBV28 with TRBJ1-1; tentative D call: TRBD1 (5 bases). Deletions cut 5 bases from V and 4 bases from J, with 8 bases between. Germline V gives CDR1 MDHEN, CDR2 SYDVKM. There are 12 residues in the CDR3. The CDR3 sequence is CASSQGGTEAFF. DNA for the CDR3: TGTGCCAGCAGTCAGGGAGGCACTGAAGCTTTCTTT.